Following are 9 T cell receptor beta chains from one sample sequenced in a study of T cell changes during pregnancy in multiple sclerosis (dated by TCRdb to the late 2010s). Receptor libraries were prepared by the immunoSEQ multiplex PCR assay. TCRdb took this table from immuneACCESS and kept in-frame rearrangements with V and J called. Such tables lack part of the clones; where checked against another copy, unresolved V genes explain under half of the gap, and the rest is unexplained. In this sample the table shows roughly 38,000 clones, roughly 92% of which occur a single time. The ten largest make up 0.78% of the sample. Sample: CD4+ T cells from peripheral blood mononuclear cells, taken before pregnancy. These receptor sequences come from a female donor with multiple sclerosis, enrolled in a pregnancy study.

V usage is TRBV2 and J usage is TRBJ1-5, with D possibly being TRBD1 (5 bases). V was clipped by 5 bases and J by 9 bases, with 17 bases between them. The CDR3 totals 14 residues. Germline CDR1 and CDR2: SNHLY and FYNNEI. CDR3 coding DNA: TGTGCCAGCAGTCCCGACAGCGCCGGGGGGCCCCAGCATTTT. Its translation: CASSPDSAGGPQHF.

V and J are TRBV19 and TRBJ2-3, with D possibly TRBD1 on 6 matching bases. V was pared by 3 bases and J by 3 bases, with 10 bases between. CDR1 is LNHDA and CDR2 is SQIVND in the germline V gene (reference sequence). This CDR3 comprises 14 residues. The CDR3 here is CASSMGRGTDTQYF. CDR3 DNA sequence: TGTGCCAGTAGTATGGGCAGGGGTACAGATACGCAGTATTTT.

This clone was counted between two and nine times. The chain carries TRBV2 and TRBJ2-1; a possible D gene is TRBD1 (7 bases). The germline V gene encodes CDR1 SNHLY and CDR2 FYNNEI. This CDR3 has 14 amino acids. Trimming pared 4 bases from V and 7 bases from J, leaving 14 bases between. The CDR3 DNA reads TGTGCCAGCAGTGCTGTCAGGGGGAGGAATGAGCAGTTCTTC. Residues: CASSAVRGRNEQFF.

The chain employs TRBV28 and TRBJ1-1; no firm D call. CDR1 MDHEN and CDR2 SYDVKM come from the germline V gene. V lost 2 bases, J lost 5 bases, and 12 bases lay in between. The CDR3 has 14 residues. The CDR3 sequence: CASSLTPKETEAFF. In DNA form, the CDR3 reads TGTGCCAGCAGTTTAACCCCCAAAGAGACTGAAGCTTTCTTT.

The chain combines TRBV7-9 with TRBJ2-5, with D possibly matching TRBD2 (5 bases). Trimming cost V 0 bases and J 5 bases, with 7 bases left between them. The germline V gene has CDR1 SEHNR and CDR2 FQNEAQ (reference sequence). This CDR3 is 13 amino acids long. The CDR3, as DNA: TGTGCCAGCAGCTTAGCGGGAGCGGAGACCCAGTACTTC. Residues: CASSLAGAETQYF.

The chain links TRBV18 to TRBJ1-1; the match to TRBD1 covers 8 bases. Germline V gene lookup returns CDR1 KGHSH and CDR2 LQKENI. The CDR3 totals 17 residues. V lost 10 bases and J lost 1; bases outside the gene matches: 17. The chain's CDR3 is CATSQVGTGNQNTEAFF. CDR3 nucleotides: TGTGCCACCTCGCAGGTCGGGACAGGAAACCAGAACACTGAAGCTTTCTTT.

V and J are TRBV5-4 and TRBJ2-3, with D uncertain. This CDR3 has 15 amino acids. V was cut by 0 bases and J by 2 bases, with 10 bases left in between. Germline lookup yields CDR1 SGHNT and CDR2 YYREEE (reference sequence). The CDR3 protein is CASSLDSRFTDTQYF. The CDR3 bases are TGTGCCAGCAGCTTGGACAGCCGCTTCACAGATACGCAGTATTTT.

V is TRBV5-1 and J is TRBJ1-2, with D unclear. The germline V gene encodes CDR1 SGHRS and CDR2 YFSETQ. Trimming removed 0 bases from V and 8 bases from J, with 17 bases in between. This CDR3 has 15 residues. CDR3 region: CASSLGFGVGEGYTF. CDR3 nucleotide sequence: TGCGCCAGCAGCTTGGGATTCGGGGTTGGAGAAGGCTACACCTTC. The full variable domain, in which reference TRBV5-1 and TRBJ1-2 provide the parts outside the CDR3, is KAGVTQTPRYLIKTRGQQVTLSCSPISGHRSVSWYQQTPGQGLQFLFEYFSETQRNKGNFPGRFSGRQFSNSRSEMNVSTLELGDSALYLCASSLGFGVGEGYTFGSGTRLTVV.

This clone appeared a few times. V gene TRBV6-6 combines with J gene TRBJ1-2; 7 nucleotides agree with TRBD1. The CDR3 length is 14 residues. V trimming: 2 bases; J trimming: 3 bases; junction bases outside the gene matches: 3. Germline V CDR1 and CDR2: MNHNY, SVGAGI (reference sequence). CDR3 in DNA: TGTGCCAGCAGTTACGGGACAGCTGACTATGGCTACACCTTC. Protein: CASSYGTADYGYTF.